This TCR beta chain was obtained from a study of T cell repertoires in cytomegalovirus infection. Study-wide background: Public signatures in TCR beta pointed to CMV infection and matching HLA type. General observations from the study: HLA-C-restricted CMV clonotypes gave the most frequent clonotype in two of eight donors. Adding up the frequency of public TCR beta families identified people who carried CMV plus the relevant HLA.

TCRdb reanalysed the reads using MiXCR and keeps one entry per CDR3 protein. The repertoire consists of about 300,000 distinct CDR3 sequences, with about a tenth occurring once and the leading ten covering 2% to 3%. J was trimmed by 2 bases and V by 5 bases; bases with no gene match: 9. This CDR3 has 15 residues. Germline CDR1 is SQVTM and CDR2 is ANQGSEA. Comments on this clonotype: The antigen is undetermined.

Sequences were obtained from PBMCs. The J gene is TRBJ2-3, the V gene TRBV29-1, with 8 nucleotides matching TRBD2. This receptor was obtained from a human donor in good health (CMV status not recorded). Some clones in this sample may be carry-over from other donors' samples. The DNA of the CDR3 is TGCAGCGTTCTACCCTCGGGAGGGAACACAGATACGCAGTATTTT. This sequence encodes CSVLPSGGNTDTQYF.